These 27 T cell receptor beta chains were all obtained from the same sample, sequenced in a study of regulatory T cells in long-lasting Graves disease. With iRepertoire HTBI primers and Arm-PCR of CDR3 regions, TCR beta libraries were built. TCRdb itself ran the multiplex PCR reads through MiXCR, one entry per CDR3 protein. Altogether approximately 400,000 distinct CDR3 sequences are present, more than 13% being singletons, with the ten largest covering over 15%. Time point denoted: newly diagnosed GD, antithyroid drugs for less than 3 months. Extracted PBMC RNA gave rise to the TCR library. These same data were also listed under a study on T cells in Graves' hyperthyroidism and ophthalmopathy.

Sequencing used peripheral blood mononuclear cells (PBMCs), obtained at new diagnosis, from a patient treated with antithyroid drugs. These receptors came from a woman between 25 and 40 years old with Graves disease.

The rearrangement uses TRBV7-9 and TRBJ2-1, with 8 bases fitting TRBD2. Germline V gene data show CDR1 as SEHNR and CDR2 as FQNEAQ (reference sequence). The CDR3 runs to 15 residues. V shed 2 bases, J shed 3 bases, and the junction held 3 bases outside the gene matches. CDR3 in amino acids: CASSLQSGSYNEQFF. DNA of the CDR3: TGTGCCAGCAGCTTACAGAGCGGGAGCTACAATGAGCAGTTCTTC.

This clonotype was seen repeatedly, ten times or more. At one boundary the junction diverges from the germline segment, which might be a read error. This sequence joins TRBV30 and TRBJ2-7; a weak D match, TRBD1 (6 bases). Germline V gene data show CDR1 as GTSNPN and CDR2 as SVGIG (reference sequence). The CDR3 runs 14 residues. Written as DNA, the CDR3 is TGTGCCTGGAGTGTCGGGACACTCTCCAACGAGCAGTACTTC. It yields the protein CAWSVGTLSNEQYF.

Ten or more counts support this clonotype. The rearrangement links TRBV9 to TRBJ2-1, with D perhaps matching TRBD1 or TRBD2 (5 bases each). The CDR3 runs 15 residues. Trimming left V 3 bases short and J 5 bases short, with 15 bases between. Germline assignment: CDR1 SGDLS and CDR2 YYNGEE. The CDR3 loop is CASSDSGAGHNEQFF. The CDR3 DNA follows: TGTGCCAGCAGCGACTCCGGGGCAGGACACAATGAGCAGTTCTTC.

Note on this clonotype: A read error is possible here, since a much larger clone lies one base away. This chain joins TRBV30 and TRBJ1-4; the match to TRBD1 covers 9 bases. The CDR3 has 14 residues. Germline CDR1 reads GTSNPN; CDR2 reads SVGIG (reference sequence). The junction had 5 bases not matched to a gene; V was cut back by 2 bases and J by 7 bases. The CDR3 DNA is TGTGCCTGGAGTTTCGGACAGGGGATTGAAAAACTGTTTTTT. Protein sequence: CAWSFGQGIEKLFF.

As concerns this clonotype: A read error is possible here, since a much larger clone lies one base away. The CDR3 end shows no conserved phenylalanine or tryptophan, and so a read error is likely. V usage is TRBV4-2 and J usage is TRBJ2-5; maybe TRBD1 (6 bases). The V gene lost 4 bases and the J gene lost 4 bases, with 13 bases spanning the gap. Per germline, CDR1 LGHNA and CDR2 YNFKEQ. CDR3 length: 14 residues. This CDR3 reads CASSPHREGETQYV. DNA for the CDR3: TGTGCCAGCAGCCCACACAGGGAAGGAGAGACCCAGTACGTC.

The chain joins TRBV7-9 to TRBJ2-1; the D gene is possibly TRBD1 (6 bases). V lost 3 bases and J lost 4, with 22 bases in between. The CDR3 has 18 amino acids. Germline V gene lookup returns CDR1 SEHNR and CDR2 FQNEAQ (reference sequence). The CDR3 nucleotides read TGTGCCAGCAGCTTGTTGGTCCTTACTGGGGGCGGGTACAATGAGCAGTTCTTC. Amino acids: CASSLLVLTGGGYNEQFF.

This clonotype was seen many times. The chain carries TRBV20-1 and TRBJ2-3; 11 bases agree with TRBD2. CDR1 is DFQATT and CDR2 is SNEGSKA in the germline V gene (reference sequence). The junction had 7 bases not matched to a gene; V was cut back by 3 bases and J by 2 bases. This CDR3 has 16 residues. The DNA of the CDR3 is TGCAGTGCTAGCAATTTAGCGGGAGGGTTCACAGATACGCAGTATTTT. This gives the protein CSASNLAGGFTDTQYF.

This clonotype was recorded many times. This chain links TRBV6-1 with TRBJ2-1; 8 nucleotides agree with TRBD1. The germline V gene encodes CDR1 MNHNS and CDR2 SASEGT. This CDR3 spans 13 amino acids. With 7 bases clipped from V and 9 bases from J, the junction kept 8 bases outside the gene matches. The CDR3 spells CASIPGQGAEQFF. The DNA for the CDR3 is TGTGCCAGCATCCCAGGACAGGGCGCTGAGCAGTTCTTC.

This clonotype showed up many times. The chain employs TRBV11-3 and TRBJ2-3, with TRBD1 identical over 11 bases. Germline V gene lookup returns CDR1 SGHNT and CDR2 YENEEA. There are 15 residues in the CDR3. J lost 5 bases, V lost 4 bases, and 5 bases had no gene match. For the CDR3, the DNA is TGTGCCAGCAGCTCCGGACAGGGGGCGGTAGATACGCAGTATTTT. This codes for CASSSGQGAVDTQYF.

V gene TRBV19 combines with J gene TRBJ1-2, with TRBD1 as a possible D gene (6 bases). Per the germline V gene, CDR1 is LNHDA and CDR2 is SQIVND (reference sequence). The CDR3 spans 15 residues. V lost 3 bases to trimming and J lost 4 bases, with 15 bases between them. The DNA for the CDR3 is TGTGCCAGTAGTATGAGGTGGGGGGGCGCCTATGGCTACACCTTC. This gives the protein CASSMRWGGAYGYTF.

CDR3 sequence (DNA): TGCGCCAGCAGCCTCCGGACTAGCGGGAGTAGGGATGAGCAGTTCTTC. This sequence encodes CASSLRTSGSRDEQFF. The V gene is TRBV4-1, the J gene TRBJ2-1; 13 nucleotides match TRBD2. This CDR3 is 16 amino acids long. The trim removed 4 bases at V and 8 bases at J, leaving 8 bases unmatched. Per germline, CDR1 MGHRA and CDR2 YSYEKL.

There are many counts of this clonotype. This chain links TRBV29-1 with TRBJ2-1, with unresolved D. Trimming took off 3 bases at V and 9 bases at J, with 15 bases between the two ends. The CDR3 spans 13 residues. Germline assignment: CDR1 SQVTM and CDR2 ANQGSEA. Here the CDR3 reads CSVEHKQLGEQFF. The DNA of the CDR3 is TGCAGCGTTGAGCATAAACAGTTGGGTGAGCAGTTCTTC.

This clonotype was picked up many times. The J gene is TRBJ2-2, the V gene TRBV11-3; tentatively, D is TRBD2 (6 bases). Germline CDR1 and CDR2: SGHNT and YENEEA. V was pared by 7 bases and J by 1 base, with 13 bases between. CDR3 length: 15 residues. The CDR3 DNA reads TGTGCCAGCACCTCGGGTAGCGGGAACACCGGGGAGCTGTTTTTT. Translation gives CASTSGSGNTGELFF.

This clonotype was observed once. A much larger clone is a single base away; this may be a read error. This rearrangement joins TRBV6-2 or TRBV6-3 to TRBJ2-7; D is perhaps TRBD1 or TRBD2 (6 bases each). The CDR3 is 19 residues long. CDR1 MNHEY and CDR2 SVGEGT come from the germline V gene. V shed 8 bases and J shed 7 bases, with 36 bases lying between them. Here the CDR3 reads CASRGLQGGGRSSYNEQYF. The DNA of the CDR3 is TGTGCCAGCCGGGGCTTACAGGGAGGCGGGCGTAGCTCCTACAATGAGCAGTACTTC.

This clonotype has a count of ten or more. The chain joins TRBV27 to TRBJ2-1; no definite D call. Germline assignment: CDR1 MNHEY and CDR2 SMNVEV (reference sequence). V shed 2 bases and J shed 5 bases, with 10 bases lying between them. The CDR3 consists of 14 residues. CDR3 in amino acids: CASSLPGPNNEQFF. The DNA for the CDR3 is TGTGCCAGCAGTTTACCGGGTCCAAACAATGAGCAGTTCTTC.

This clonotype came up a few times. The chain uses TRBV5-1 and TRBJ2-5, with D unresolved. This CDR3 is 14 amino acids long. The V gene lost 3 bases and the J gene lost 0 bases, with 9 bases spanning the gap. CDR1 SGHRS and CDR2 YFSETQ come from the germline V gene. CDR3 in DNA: TGCGCCAGCAGCTGGGTGCAGGACCAAGAGACCCAGTACTTC. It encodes CASSWVQDQETQYF.

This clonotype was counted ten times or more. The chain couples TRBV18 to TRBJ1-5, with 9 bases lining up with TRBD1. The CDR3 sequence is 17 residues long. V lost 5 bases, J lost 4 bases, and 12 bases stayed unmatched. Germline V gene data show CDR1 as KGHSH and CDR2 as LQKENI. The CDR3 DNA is TGTGCCAGCTCATACATTGGGCCCGACAGGGGGAATCAGCCCCAGCATTTT. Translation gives CASSYIGPDRGNQPQHF.

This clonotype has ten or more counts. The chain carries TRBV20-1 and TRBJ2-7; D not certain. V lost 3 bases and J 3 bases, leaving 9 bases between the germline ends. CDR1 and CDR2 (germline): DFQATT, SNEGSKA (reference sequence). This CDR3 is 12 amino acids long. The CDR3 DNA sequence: TGCAGTGCTAGCTGGAACAGCTACGAGCAGTACTTC. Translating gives CSASWNSYEQYF.

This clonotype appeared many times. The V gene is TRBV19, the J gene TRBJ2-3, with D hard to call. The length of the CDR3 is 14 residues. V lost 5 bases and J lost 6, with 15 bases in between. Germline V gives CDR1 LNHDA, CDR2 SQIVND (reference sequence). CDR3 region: CASSSARPPDTQYF. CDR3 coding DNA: TGTGCCAGTAGTTCGGCGAGACCCCCGGATACGCAGTATTTT.

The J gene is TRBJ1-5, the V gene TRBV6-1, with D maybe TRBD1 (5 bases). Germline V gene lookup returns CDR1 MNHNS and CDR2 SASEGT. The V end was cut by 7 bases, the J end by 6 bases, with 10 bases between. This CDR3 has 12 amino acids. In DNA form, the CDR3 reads TGTGCCAGCACTGGGGGGGTTCAGCCCCAGCATTTT. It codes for CASTGGVQPQHF.

The CDR3 region has the DNA TGTGCCAGCAGCGCGGACAGGTTTAATGAAAAACTGTTTTTT. This encodes CASSADRFNEKLFF. The chain recombines TRBV11-2 with TRBJ1-4; 7 bases are shared with TRBD1. The V gene's germline CDR1 is SGHAT and CDR2 FQNNGV. The CDR3 loop spans 14 amino acids. Trimming removed 5 bases from V and 4 bases from J; junction bases left unmatched: 4.

The CDR3 reads CASGYEGTEAFF. In DNA form, the CDR3 reads TGTGCCAGCGGCTACGAGGGTACTGAAGCTTTCTTT. The chain links TRBV7-3 to TRBJ1-1; D gene unclear. In germline, CDR1 is SGHTA, CDR2 FQGTGA. The CDR3 runs to 12 residues. Trimming took off 8 bases at V and 5 bases at J, with 12 bases between the two ends.

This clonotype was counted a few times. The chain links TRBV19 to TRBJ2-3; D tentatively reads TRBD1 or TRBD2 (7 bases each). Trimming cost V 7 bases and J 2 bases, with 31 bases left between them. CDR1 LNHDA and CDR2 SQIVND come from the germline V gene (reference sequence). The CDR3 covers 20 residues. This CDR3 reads CASNSRQGVTKGLYTDTQYF. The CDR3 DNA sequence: TGTGCCAGTAATAGTAGACAGGGAGTTACTAAGGGACTATACACAGATACGCAGTATTTT.

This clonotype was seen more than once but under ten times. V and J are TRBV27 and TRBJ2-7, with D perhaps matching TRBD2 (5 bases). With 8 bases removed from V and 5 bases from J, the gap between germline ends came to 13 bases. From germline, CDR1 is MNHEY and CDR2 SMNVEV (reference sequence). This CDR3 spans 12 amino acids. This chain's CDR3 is CASQGRVDEQYF. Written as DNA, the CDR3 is TGTGCCAGCCAAGGGCGGGTCGACGAGCAGTACTTC.

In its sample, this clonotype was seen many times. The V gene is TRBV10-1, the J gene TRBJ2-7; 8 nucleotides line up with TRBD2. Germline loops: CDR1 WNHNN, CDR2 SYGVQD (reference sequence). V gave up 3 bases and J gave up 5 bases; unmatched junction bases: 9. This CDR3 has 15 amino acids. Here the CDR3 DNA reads TGCGCCAGCAGTGAAACCGGGACTAGGGGCGACGAGCAGTACTTC. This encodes CASSETGTRGDEQYF.

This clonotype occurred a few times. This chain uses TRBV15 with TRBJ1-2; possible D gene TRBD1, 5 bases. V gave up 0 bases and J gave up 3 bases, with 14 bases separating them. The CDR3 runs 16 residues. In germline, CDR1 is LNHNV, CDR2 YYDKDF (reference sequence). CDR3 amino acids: CATSREGRLYDYGYTF. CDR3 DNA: TGTGCCACCAGCAGAGAGGGACGGCTATATGACTATGGCTACACCTTC. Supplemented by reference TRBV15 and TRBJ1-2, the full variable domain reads DAMVIQNPRYQVTQFGKPVTLSCSQTLNHNVMYWYQQKSSQAPKLLFHYYDKDFNNEADTPDNFQSRRPNTSFCFLDIRSPGLGDTAMYLCATSREGRLYDYGYTFGSGTRLTVV.

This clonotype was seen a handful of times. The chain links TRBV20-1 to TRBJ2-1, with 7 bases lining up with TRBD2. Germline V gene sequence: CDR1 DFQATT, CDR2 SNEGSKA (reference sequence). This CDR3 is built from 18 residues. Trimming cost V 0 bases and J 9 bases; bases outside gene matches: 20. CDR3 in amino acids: CSARDNFRWGERDLEQFF. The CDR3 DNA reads TGCAGTGCTAGAGATAATTTCAGGTGGGGTGAGCGGGACCTTGAGCAGTTCTTC.